What follows are 25 T cell receptor beta chains derived from one specimen sequenced in a study of control samples from healthy donors and cancer patients (dated by TCRdb to the early 2020s). The library came from the immunoSEQ multiplex PCR assay. The table comes from immuneACCESS by way of TCRdb, which keeps in-frame sequences with V and J called. Part of the clones is missing from these tables; in studies checked, under half for an unresolved V gene and the rest for unknown reasons. The sample table contains about 120,000 clones; only one count was recorded for 80% to 90% of them. Together, the top ten hold almost 40% of the sample. Sequenced: blood. The receptors come from a man aged 50 to 59 in good health.

The chain joins TRBV5-4 to TRBJ1-4, with 9 bases that match TRBD1. The J segment lost 8 bases and the V segment lost 4 bases, leaving 6 bases of the junction unmatched. The CDR3 has 14 amino acids. CDR1 and CDR2 from the germline V gene are SGHNT and YYREEE (reference sequence). This CDR3 is CASSLGTGLEKLFF. CDR3 nucleotide sequence: TGTGCCAGCAGCCTCGGGACAGGGCTCGAAAAACTGTTTTTT.

V usage is TRBV4-1 and J usage is TRBJ1-5; D is possibly TRBD1 (5 bases). The CDR3 runs to 14 residues. Germline V CDR1 and CDR2: MGHRA, YSYEKL. Trimming stripped 0 bases from V and 8 bases from J, with 11 bases between. The CDR3 here is CASSQDRGLEPQHF. As DNA, the CDR3 is TGCGCCAGCAGCCAAGATAGGGGTTTGGAGCCCCAGCATTTT.

V and J are TRBV3-1 (or the pseudogene TRBV3-2) and TRBJ2-5; the match to TRBD2 covers 10 bases. Losses at the gene ends were 6 bases for V and 4 bases for J; bases not matched to a gene: 5. Per germline, CDR1 LGHDT and CDR2 YNNKEL (reference sequence). The CDR3 is 14 amino acids. CDR3 sequence: CASRGAGGRETQYF. The CDR3 region has the DNA TGTGCCAGCAGAGGAGCGGGGGGGCGAGAGACCCAGTACTTC.

This chain uses TRBV7-2 with TRBJ1-1; no reliable D call. CDR1 is SGHTA and CDR2 is FQGNSA in the germline V gene. V was cut by 3 bases and J by 1 base, with 6 bases left in between. This CDR3 region has 13 residues. CDR3 in amino acids: CASSFGENTEAFF. The CDR3 DNA sequence: TGTGCCAGCAGCTTTGGAGAGAACACTGAAGCTTTCTTT.

As regards this clone: The sample has other DNA sequences that encode this CDR3 too. This sequence joins TRBV27 and TRBJ2-6; D is undetermined. Trimming removed 3 bases from V and 1 base from J, with 4 bases in between. Germline lookup yields CDR1 MNHEY and CDR2 SMNVEV (reference sequence). This CDR3 is built from 14 residues. CDR3 loop: CASSLKSGANVLTF. The CDR3 region has the DNA TGTGCCAGCAGTTTGAAGTCTGGGGCCAACGTCCTGACTTTC.

V is TRBV11-2 and J is TRBJ2-2, with D possibly matching TRBD1 (5 bases). V dropped 0 bases and J dropped 6 bases, with 14 bases sitting between them. Germline assignment: CDR1 SGHAT and CDR2 FQNNGV. The CDR3 sequence is 16 residues long. DNA of the CDR3: TGTGCCAGCAGCTTAGAGGCAGGGTCCAACGCCGGGGAGCTGTTTTTT. Its translation: CASSLEAGSNAGELFF.

The chain combines TRBV5-1 with TRBJ2-5; the D gene could be TRBD1 or TRBD2 (6 bases each). The CDR3 consists of 15 residues. Germline loops: CDR1 SGHRS, CDR2 YFSETQ. The ends were cut back, 1 base at V and 2 bases at J, with 12 bases in the middle. The CDR3 region is CASSLWGALQETQYF. In DNA, the CDR3 is TGCGCCAGCAGCTTGTGGGGGGCTCTTCAAGAGACCCAGTACTTC. The variable domain in full, completed from reference TRBV5-1 and TRBJ2-5, reads KAGVTQTPRYLIKTRGQQVTLSCSPISGHRSVSWYQQTPGQGLQFLFEYFSETQRNKGNFPGRFSGRQFSNSRSEMNVSTLELGDSALYLCASSLWGALQETQYFGPGTRLLVL.

The rearrangement links TRBV4-3 to TRBJ1-1; D gene ambiguous. Germline V CDR1 and CDR2: LGHNA, YSLEER. Trimming left V 0 bases short and J 8 bases short, with 10 bases between. The CDR3 sequence is 13 residues long. CDR3 nucleotides: TGCGCCAGCAGCCAAGATGTGGTGAGCGAAGCTTTCTTT. Protein product: CASSQDVVSEAFF.

V and J are TRBV6-5 and TRBJ1-2, with a tentative D call TRBD1 (5 bases). The length of the CDR3 is 11 residues. CDR1 MNHEY and CDR2 SVGAGI come from the germline V gene. Trimming stripped 8 bases from V and 6 bases from J, with 10 bases between. CDR3 sequence: CASFVGDGYTF. DNA of the CDR3: TGTGCCAGCTTTGTGGGGGATGGCTACACCTTC.

The chain uses TRBV4-2 and TRBJ2-5, with D perhaps given as TRBD1 or TRBD2 (5 bases each). Trimming stripped 0 bases from V and 4 bases from J, with 9 bases between. Germline V gene sequence: CDR1 LGHNA, CDR2 YNFKEQ. The CDR3 contains 14 residues. The CDR3 bases are TGTGCCAGCAGCCAAGAGGTAGGGACAGAGACCCAGTACTTC. This encodes CASSQEVGTETQYF.

The chain employs TRBV27 and TRBJ1-2; no definite D call. Between the trimmed V and J ends, which lost 3 bases and 1 base, there was a span of 12 bases. This CDR3 spans 15 amino acids. Per germline, CDR1 MNHEY and CDR2 SMNVEV (reference sequence). The CDR3 region is CASSFEGGINYGYTF. The CDR3 nucleotides are TGTGCCAGCAGTTTTGAGGGCGGTATTAACTATGGCTACACCTTC.

This chain uses TRBV18 with TRBJ1-1; TRBD1 is a possible D gene (6 bases). There are 16 residues in the CDR3. Germline loops: CDR1 KGHSH, CDR2 LQKENI. Deletions cut 0 bases from V and 3 bases from J, with 14 bases between. CDR3 coding DNA: TGTGCCAGCTCACCACCTGGTTGGGGGGCAGACACTGAAGCTTTCTTT. Amino acids: CASSPPGWGADTEAFF.

This clone showed up just once. The rearrangement links TRBV4-3 to TRBJ2-6, with D possibly TRBD2 on 5 matching bases. CDR1 and CDR2 from the germline V gene are LGHNA and YSLEER. This CDR3 contains 17 residues. V was pared by 0 bases and J by 0 bases, with 9 bases between. CDR3 in amino acids: CASSQDRAGSGANVLTF. DNA of the CDR3: TGCGCCAGCAGCCAAGATAGGGCGGGCTCTGGGGCCAACGTCCTGACTTTC.

This chain connects TRBV5-6 to TRBJ2-7, with D possibly being TRBD2 (5 bases). The CDR3 consists of 15 residues. Germline CDR1 reads SGHDT; CDR2 reads YYEEEE. V was pared by 0 bases and J by 2 bases, with 12 bases between. The CDR3 DNA reads as TGTGCCAGCAGCTTGGTCGGTTCGGGGACCTACGAGCAGTACTTC. It yields the protein CASSLVGSGTYEQYF.

The gene calls are TRBV12-5 and TRBJ1-5; D is uncertain. The CDR3 runs to 15 residues. The V end was cut by 2 bases, the J end by 0 bases, with 8 bases between. Looked up from germline, CDR1 is LGHNT and CDR2 is FRNRAP. CDR3 bases: TGTGCTAGTGGTTTGTGGGTTTATAGCAATCAGCCCCAGCATTTT. Translating it yields CASGLWVYSNQPQHF.

The chain has TRBV28 and TRBJ2-7; D not resolved. The CDR3 contains 15 residues. The ends were cut back, 5 bases at V and 5 bases at J, with 19 bases in the middle. CDR1 is MDHEN, CDR2 SYDVKM, per germline. CDR3 sequence reads: CASSRHKGRFDEQYF. CDR3 sequence (DNA): TGTGCCAGCAGTCGACACAAAGGGCGCTTCGACGAGCAGTACTTC.

The V gene is TRBV19, the J gene TRBJ2-3, with 8 bases that match TRBD1. Trimming cost V 5 bases and J 5 bases; bases outside gene matches: 9. CDR3 length equals 15 residues. Germline values: CDR1 LNHDA, CDR2 SQIVND (reference sequence). The chain's CDR3 is CASSPDRDEGDTQYF. The CDR3 DNA reads as TGTGCCAGTAGTCCGGACAGGGACGAGGGAGATACGCAGTATTTT.

The chain carries TRBV9 and TRBJ2-7; D not certain. Germline lookup yields CDR1 SGDLS and CDR2 YYNGEE. The CDR3 has 12 residues. Trimming shortened V by 1 base and J by 1 base, and 3 bases separated the two germline ends. For the CDR3, the DNA is TGTGCCAGCAGCGTAAAGTCCTACGAGCAGTACTTC. It codes for CASSVKSYEQYF. Combining the CDR3 with reference TRBV9 and TRBJ2-7 gives the whole variable domain DSGVTQTPKHLITATGQRVTLRCSPRSGDLSVYWYQQSLDQGLQFLIQYYNGEERAKGNILERFSAQQFPDLHSELNLSSLELGDSALYFCASSVKSYEQYFGPGTRLTVT.

This chain joins TRBV7-8 and TRBJ2-5; D remains unclear. Per the germline V gene, CDR1 is SGHVS and CDR2 is FQNEAQ. V dropped 2 bases and J dropped 0 bases, with 7 bases sitting between them. This CDR3 has 14 residues. DNA of the CDR3: TGTGCCAGCAGCTTAAACGAGAACCAAGAGACCCAGTACTTC. The encoded protein is CASSLNENQETQYF.

This chain connects TRBV7-2 to TRBJ2-3; D perhaps matches TRBD1 (7 bases). From germline, CDR1 is SGHTA and CDR2 FQGNSA. The CDR3 extends over 16 amino acids. Between the trimmed V and J ends, which lost 3 bases and 1 base, there was a span of 14 bases. CDR3 nucleotides: TGTGCCAGCAGCTTGGAGGGGGCGCAGGGCACAGATACGCAGTATTTT. Translation: CASSLEGAQGTDTQYF.

The chain carries TRBV7-2 and TRBJ1-5; the match to TRBD1 covers 9 bases. Germline V CDR1 and CDR2: SGHTA, FQGNSA. V dropped 5 bases and J dropped 6; count of bases not matched to a gene: 8. The CDR3 sequence is 15 residues long. The CDR3 loop reads CASSPGQGGGQPQHF. The CDR3 DNA is TGTGCCAGCAGCCCGGGACAGGGTGGAGGTCAGCCCCAGCATTTT.

The chain has TRBV30 and TRBJ2-1, with 7 bases aligning to TRBD1. In germline, CDR1 is GTSNPN, CDR2 SVGIG (reference sequence). V dropped 1 base and J dropped 6; count of bases not matched to a gene: 6. The CDR3 has 14 amino acids. CDR3 in DNA: TGTGCCTGGAGTGCTACGAGACAGGGCAATGAGCAGTTCTTC. Its protein is CAWSATRQGNEQFF. Variable domain in full (rest from reference TRBV30 and TRBJ2-1): SQTIHQWPATLVQPVGSPLSLECTVEGTSNPNLYWYRQAAGRGLQLLFYSVGIGQISSEVPQNLSASRPQDRQFILSSKKLLLSDSGFYLCAWSATRQGNEQFFGPGTRLTVL.

The chain recombines TRBV18 with TRBJ2-7; the match to TRBD1 covers 10 bases. Per germline, CDR1 KGHSH and CDR2 LQKENI. The CDR3 length is 14 residues. J gave up 3 bases and V 6 bases, and 5 bases lay outside the gene matches. CDR3 amino acids: CASSPGQGIYEQYF. Written as DNA, the CDR3 is TGTGCCAGCTCCCCGGGACAGGGGATCTACGAGCAGTACTTC.

CDR3 sequence: CASSTTGVNTEAFF. The CDR3 coding sequence is TGTGCCAGCAGCACCACAGGGGTGAACACTGAAGCTTTCTTT. This chain joins TRBV25-1 and TRBJ1-1, with 7 bases matching TRBD1. The CDR3 totals 14 residues. Trimming cost V 6 bases and J 0 bases; bases outside gene matches: 4. From germline, CDR1 is MGHDK and CDR2 SYGVNS.

The rearrangement joins TRBV9 to TRBJ2-3; TRBD2 is a possible D gene (5 bases). The CDR3 is 15 residues long. The germline V gene encodes CDR1 SGDLS and CDR2 YYNGEE. V lost 0 bases, J lost 1 base, and 9 bases lay in between. The CDR3 is CASSVGLARTDTQYF. In nucleotides, the CDR3 is TGTGCCAGCAGCGTAGGATTAGCGCGCACAGATACGCAGTATTTT.